This paragraph covers one T cell receptor beta chain sequence. The target antigen is unknown. TCRdb independently ran MiXCR on the 5' RACE reads; one entry per CDR3 protein. The table records 530,000 or so distinct CDR3 sequences, 17% of them present only once. This specimen comes from a study of T-cell memory formation after mild COVID-19. Study-level points and caveats: Contracting CD4+ clones lay largely in CM and EM, with CD8+ ones residing in EMRA.

The germline V gene has CDR1 KGHSH and CDR2 LQKENI. The CDR3 has 13 residues. V dropped 5 bases and J dropped 5; count of bases not matched to a gene: 5. The source of this sequence is an adult woman who had mild COVID-19 (a few samples of this study predate the infection). Cell type and time point are not known. Sequenced material: PBMCs or a T cell subset sorted from them (not recorded which). The chain uses TRBV18 and TRBJ2-7; TRBD1 matches at 8 bases. CDR3 bases: TGTGCCAGCTCATTGGACAGGGTAGACGAGCAGTACTTC. Protein sequence: CASSLDRVDEQYF.